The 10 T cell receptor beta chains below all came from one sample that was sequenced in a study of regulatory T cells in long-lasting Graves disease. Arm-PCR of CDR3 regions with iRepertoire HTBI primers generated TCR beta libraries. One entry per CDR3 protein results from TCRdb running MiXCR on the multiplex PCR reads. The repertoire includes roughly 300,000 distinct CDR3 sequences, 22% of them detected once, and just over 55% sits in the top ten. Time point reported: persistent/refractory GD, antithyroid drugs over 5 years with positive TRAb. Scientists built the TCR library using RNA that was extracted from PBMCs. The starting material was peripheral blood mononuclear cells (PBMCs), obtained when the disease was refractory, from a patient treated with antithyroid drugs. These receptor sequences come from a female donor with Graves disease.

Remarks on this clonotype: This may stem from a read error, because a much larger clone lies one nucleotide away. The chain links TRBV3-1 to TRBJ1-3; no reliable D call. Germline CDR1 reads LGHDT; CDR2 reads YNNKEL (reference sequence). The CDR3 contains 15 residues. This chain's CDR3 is CANSQDWSSGNTIYF. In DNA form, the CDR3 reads TGTGCCAACAGCCAAGATTGGAGCTCTGGAAACACCATATATTTT.

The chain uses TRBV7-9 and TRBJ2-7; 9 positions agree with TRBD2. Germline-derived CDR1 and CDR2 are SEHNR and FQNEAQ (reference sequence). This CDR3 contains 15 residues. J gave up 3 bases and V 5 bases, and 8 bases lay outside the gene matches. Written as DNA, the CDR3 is TGTGCCAGCAGCCCAAGACTAGCGGAAAGCTACGAGCAGTACTTC. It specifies CASSPRLAESYEQYF.

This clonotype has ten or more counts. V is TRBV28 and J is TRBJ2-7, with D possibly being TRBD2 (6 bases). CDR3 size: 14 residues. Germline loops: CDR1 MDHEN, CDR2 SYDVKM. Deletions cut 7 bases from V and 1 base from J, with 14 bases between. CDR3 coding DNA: TGTGCCAGCACCCTTGGGACTCAATCCTACGAGCAGTACTTC. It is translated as CASTLGTQSYEQYF. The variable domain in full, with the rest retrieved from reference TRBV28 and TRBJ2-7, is DVKVTQSSRYLVKRTGEKVFLECVQDMDHENMFWYRQDPGLGLRLIYFSYDVKMKEKGDIPEGYSVSREKKERFSLILESASTNQTSMYLCASTLGTQSYEQYFGPGTRLTVT.

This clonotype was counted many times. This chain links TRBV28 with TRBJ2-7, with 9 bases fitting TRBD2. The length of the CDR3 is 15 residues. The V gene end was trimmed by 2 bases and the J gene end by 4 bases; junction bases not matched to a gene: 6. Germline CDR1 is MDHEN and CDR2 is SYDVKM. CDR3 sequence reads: CASSLAGGPGYEQYF. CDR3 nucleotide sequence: TGTGCCAGCAGTTTAGCGGGAGGGCCTGGGTACGAGCAGTACTTC.

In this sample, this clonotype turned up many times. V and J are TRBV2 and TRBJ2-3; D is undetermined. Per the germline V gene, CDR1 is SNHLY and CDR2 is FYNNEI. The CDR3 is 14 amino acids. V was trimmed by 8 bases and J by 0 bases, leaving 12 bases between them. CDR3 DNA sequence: TGTGCCAGCCGCGGAGTTACTAGCACAGATACGCAGTATTTT. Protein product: CASRGVTSTDTQYF.

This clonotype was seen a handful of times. CDR3 protein: CASSHRLAGRETQYF. For the CDR3, the DNA is TGTGCCAGCAGCCACCGACTAGCGGGTCGAGAGACCCAGTACTTC. The chain recombines TRBV13 with TRBJ2-5, with TRBD2 matching over 10 bases. From germline, CDR1 is PRHDT and CDR2 FYEKMQ (reference sequence). CDR3 length: 15 residues. With V trimmed by 5 bases and J by 4 bases, 7 bases remained unmatched.

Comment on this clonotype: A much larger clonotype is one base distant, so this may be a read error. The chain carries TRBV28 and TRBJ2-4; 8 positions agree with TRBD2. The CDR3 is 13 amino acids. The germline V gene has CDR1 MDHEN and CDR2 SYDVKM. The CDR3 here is CVSKRELENIQYF. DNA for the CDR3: TGTGTCAGCAAGCGGGAGCTCGAAAACATTCAGTACTTC.

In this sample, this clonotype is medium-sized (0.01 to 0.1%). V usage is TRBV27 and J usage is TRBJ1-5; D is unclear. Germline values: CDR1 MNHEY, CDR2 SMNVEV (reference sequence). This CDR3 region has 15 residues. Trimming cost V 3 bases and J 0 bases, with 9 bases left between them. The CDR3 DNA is TGTGCCAGCAGTTTCTATCGCAATAGCAATCAGCCCCAGCATTTT. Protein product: CASSFYRNSNQPQHF.

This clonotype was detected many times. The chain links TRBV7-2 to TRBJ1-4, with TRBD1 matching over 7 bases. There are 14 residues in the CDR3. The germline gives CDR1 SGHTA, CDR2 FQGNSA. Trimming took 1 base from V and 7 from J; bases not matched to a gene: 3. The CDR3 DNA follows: TGTGCCAGCAGCTTAGAACAGGGGAGTGAAAAACTGTTTTTT. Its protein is CASSLEQGSEKLFF.

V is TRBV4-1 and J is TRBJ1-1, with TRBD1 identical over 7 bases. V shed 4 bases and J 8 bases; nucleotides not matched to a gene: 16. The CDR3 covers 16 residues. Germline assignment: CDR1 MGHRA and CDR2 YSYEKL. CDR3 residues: CASSPPTGKGHTEAFF. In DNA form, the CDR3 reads TGCGCCAGCAGCCCCCCGACAGGGAAGGGGCATACCGAAGCTTTCTTT.